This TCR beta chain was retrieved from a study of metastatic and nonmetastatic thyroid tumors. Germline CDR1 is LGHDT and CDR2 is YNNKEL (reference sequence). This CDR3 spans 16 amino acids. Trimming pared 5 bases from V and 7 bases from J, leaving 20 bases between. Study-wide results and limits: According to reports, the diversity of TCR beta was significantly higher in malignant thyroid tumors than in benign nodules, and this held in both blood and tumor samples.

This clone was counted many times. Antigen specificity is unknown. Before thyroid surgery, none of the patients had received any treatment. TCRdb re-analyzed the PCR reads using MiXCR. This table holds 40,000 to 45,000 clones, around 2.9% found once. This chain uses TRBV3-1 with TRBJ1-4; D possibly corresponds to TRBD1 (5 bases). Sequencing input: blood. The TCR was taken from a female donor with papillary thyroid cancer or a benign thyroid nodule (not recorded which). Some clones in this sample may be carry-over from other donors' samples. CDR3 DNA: TGTGCCAGCAGCTCAATGATTATAGGGGTGGTTGAAAAACTGTTTTTT. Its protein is CASSSMIIGVVEKLFF. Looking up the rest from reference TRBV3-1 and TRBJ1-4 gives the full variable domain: DTAVSQTPKYLVTQMGNDKSIKCEQNLGHDTMYWYKQDSKKFLKIMFSYNNKELIINETVPNRFSPKSPDKAHLNLHINSLELGDSAVYFCASSSMIIGVVEKLFFGSGTQLSVL.